The 30 T cell receptor beta chains listed next were all sequenced from one sample in a study of technical replicates of blood from a few donors (dated 2017 in TCRdb). Library method: the immunoSEQ multiplex PCR assay. What TCRdb holds here is the immuneACCESS table cut down to in-frame rearrangements. Part of the clones is not present; checked against another copy, under half of the missing clones reflect an unresolved V gene, and the others are unexplained. For this sample the table gives more than 75,000 clones, of which 70% to 90% were detected only once. Jointly, the top ten make up around 4.8% of the sample. The material sequenced was PBMCs. The source of these receptors is a human donor in good health. Some clones in this sample may be carry-over from other donors' samples.

Only a few counts were recorded for this clone. This CDR3 is CASSGTGRVNTEAFF. CDR3 DNA: TGCGCCAGCTCGGGGACAGGACGGGTGAACACTGAAGCTTTCTTT. The J gene is TRBJ1-1, the V gene TRBV5-1, with 8 nucleotides matching TRBD1. This CDR3 region has 15 residues. Germline V gene lookup returns CDR1 SGHRS and CDR2 YFSETQ. J was trimmed by 0 bases and V by 7 bases; bases with no gene match: 8. The whole variable domain, filled in from reference TRBV5-1 and TRBJ1-1, reads KAGVTQTPRYLIKTRGQQVTLSCSPISGHRSVSWYQQTPGQGLQFLFEYFSETQRNKGNFPGRFSGRQFSNSRSEMNVSTLELGDSALYLCASSGTGRVNTEAFFGQGTRLTVV.

The chain carries TRBV29-1 and TRBJ2-1, with D possibly being TRBD2 (5 bases). V shed 1 base and J shed 10 bases, with 8 bases lying between them. Germline V gene sequence: CDR1 SQVTM, CDR2 ANQGSEA. This CDR3 has 11 amino acids. The CDR3 spells CSVEAGIEQFF. CDR3 nucleotides: TGCAGCGTTGAAGCCGGGATCGAGCAGTTCTTC.

This clone was recorded once. The genes are TRBV4-1 and TRBJ2-3, with 9 bases matching TRBD2. The V segment lost 0 bases and the J segment 0 bases; nucleotides outside the gene matches: 4. This CDR3 spans 17 amino acids. Germline-derived CDR1 and CDR2 are MGHRA and YSYEKL. CDR3 residues: CASSQDMLAGSTDTQYF. Here the CDR3 DNA reads TGCGCCAGCAGCCAAGATATGCTAGCGGGAAGCACAGATACGCAGTATTTT.

The chain is built from TRBV7-9 and TRBJ1-4; 7 nucleotides align to TRBD1. Germline V gene sequence: CDR1 SEHNR, CDR2 FQNEAQ (reference sequence). V lost 6 bases, J lost 0 bases, and 10 bases stayed unmatched. The CDR3 is made up of 17 amino acids. DNA for the CDR3: TGTGCCAGCAGTCCGAGACAGGGAAGTGCAACTAATGAAAAACTGTTTTTT. Its translation: CASSPRQGSATNEKLFF.

The table lists this clone with a few counts. The chain combines TRBV5-6 with TRBJ2-5, with TRBD1 as a possible D gene (5 bases). CDR1 and CDR2 from the germline V gene are SGHDT and YYEEEE. V lost 2 bases, J lost 7 bases, and 15 bases lay in between. The length of the CDR3 is 14 residues. CDR3 protein: CASSFRTATATQYF. Here the CDR3 DNA reads TGTGCCAGCAGCTTTCGGACGGCGACAGCGACCCAGTACTTC.

The chain links TRBV6-5 to TRBJ2-5; possibly TRBD1 for D (5 bases). Trimming took 11 bases from V and 2 from J, leaving 15 bases between them. This CDR3 contains 13 residues. The V gene's germline CDR1 is MNHEY and CDR2 SVGAGI. CDR3 region: CAAARQLQETQYF. CDR3 nucleotide sequence: TGTGCCGCGGCGAGACAGCTACAAGAGACCCAGTACTTC.

V and J are TRBV6-6 and TRBJ1-1, with D unresolved. CDR3 size: 13 residues. CDR1 and CDR2 (germline): MNHNY, SVGAGI (reference sequence). V was clipped by 5 bases and J by 1 base, with 8 bases between them. CDR3 region: CASSLGENTEAFF. The CDR3 DNA is TGTGCCAGCAGTCTGGGAGAGAACACTGAAGCTTTCTTT.

This chain uses TRBV6-1 with TRBJ1-3, with D unclear. Germline-derived CDR1 and CDR2 are MNHNS and SASEGT. The CDR3 runs 14 residues. Trimming left V 4 bases short and J 6 bases short, with 13 bases between. CDR3 protein: CASSVSETVNTIYF. CDR3 in DNA: TGTGCCAGCAGTGTTAGTGAAACTGTAAACACCATATATTTT.

This chain uses TRBV29-1 with TRBJ2-1, with 8 bases aligning to TRBD2. The CDR3 consists of 18 residues. CDR1 is SQVTM, CDR2 ANQGSEA, per germline. V gave up 4 bases and J gave up 4 bases; unmatched junction bases: 18. This CDR3 is CSVVGDYAGGLAYNEQFF. The CDR3, as DNA: TGCAGCGTTGTGGGGGACTATGCGGGAGGTCTGGCATACAATGAGCAGTTCTTC.

The chain combines TRBV4-1 with TRBJ2-3, with D unresolved. The CDR3 consists of 14 residues. Germline assignment: CDR1 MGHRA and CDR2 YSYEKL. Trimming shortened V by 1 base and J by 3 bases, and 8 bases separated the two germline ends. The DNA of the CDR3 is TGCGCCAGCAGCCAAGCTACCGTGACAGATACGCAGTATTTT. Its protein is CASSQATVTDTQYF.

This rearrangement joins TRBV4-3 to TRBJ2-1, with 13 bases fitting TRBD2. The CDR3 consists of 15 residues. CDR1 LGHNA and CDR2 YSLEER come from the germline V gene. The V gene end was trimmed by 4 bases and the J gene end by 6 bases; junction bases not matched to a gene: 3. CDR3 sequence reads: CASSPGLAGINEQFF. The CDR3 DNA sequence: TGCGCCAGCAGCCCGGGACTAGCGGGGATCAATGAGCAGTTCTTC.

V and J are TRBV5-1 and TRBJ1-2; TRBD1 is a possible D gene (5 bases). Germline V gene data show CDR1 as SGHRS and CDR2 as YFSETQ. This CDR3 has 14 residues. V gave up 0 bases and J gave up 5 bases, with 11 bases separating them. The CDR3: CASSLGAGRYGYTF. The CDR3 DNA is TGCGCCAGCAGCTTGGGGGCAGGGCGGTATGGCTACACCTTC.

The gene calls are TRBV2 and TRBJ1-2; D unclear. The CDR3 is 14 amino acids. Trimming removed 7 bases from V and 1 base from J, with 13 bases in between. From germline, CDR1 is SNHLY and CDR2 FYNNEI. CDR3 in DNA: TGTGCCAGCACCGACTTCGGGGTTAACTATGGCTACACCTTC. Amino acids: CASTDFGVNYGYTF.

The chain's CDR3 is CASSLDGRAVDTQYF. For the CDR3, the DNA is TGTGCCAGCAGTTTAGACGGGAGGGCCGTAGATACGCAGTATTTT. The chain recombines TRBV27 with TRBJ2-3; TRBD2 matches 8 bases. In germline, CDR1 is MNHEY, CDR2 SMNVEV (reference sequence). The junction had 6 bases not matched to a gene; V was cut back by 2 bases and J by 5 bases. This CDR3 spans 15 amino acids.

The V call is TRBV4-1, the J call TRBJ2-7; D gene uncertain. The CDR3 is 15 amino acids. V gave up 0 bases and J gave up 2 bases, with 11 bases separating them. Germline CDR1 reads MGHRA; CDR2 reads YSYEKL. For the CDR3, the DNA is TGCGCCAGCAGCCAAGAAGGCGGCCGAGCCTACGAGCAGTACTTC. Translation: CASSQEGGRAYEQYF.

The chain carries TRBV4-2 and TRBJ1-1; perhaps TRBD1 as D (5 bases). Germline CDR1 reads LGHNA; CDR2 reads YNFKEQ. Trimming removed 4 bases from V and 7 bases from J, with 10 bases in between. This CDR3 comprises 12 residues. CDR3 in amino acids: CASSPRADEAFF. The DNA for the CDR3 is TGTGCCAGCAGCCCCAGGGCGGATGAAGCTTTCTTT.

The gene calls are TRBV6-5 and TRBJ1-1; no definite D call. Germline CDR1 MNHEY, CDR2 SVGAGI. Trimming took off 2 bases at V and 8 bases at J, with 6 bases between the two ends. CDR3 size: 11 residues. The CDR3 nucleotides read TGTGCCAGCAGTTACGGCGGAGAAGCTTTCTTT. The encoded protein is CASSYGGEAFF.

The chain recombines TRBV9 with TRBJ2-1; weak D call: TRBD1 (6 bases). Germline V lookup: CDR1 SGDLS, CDR2 YYNGEE. The V and J ends lost 2 bases and 5 bases respectively, with 23 bases between them. The CDR3 is 18 amino acids. The CDR3 sequence: CASSVEPGVGLSDNEQFF. Here the CDR3 DNA reads TGTGCCAGCAGCGTCGAGCCAGGGGTAGGACTGAGTGACAATGAGCAGTTCTTC.

The genes are TRBV7-6 and TRBJ1-1; 7 bases match TRBD1. The germline CDR1 and CDR2 sequences are SGHVS and FNYEAQ. V shed 4 bases, J shed 1 base, and the junction held 18 bases outside the gene matches. The CDR3 is made up of 19 amino acids. The CDR3, as DNA: TGTGCCAGCAGCTACAGAGCTCCCTCAACGGGACAGAGGAACACTGAAGCTTTCTTT. It encodes CASSYRAPSTGQRNTEAFF.

V and J are TRBV25-1 and TRBJ2-1, with D possibly being TRBD2 (7 bases). Germline assignment: CDR1 MGHDK and CDR2 SYGVNS. The CDR3 totals 14 residues. V shed 4 bases and J shed 7 bases, with 14 bases lying between them. CDR3 nucleotide sequence: TGTGCCAGCAGTGCCGACGGGGGGCGGAATGAGCAGTTCTTC. Translation gives CASSADGGRNEQFF.

The chain is built from TRBV5-1 and TRBJ2-1, with TRBD1 identical over 8 bases. The CDR3 is made up of 17 amino acids. The V segment lost 0 bases and the J segment 2 bases; nucleotides outside the gene matches: 7. Germline values: CDR1 SGHRS, CDR2 YFSETQ. CDR3 DNA: TGCGCCAGCAGCTTGGGAGCTCGGGACAGGACCTACAATGAGCAGTTCTTC. It translates to CASSLGARDRTYNEQFF. Drawing the rest from reference TRBV5-1 and TRBJ2-1, the complete variable domain is KAGVTQTPRYLIKTRGQQVTLSCSPISGHRSVSWYQQTPGQGLQFLFEYFSETQRNKGNFPGRFSGRQFSNSRSEMNVSTLELGDSALYLCASSLGARDRTYNEQFFGPGTRLTVL.

The chain uses TRBV7-2 and TRBJ1-2; 8 bases are shared with TRBD1. The length of the CDR3 is 13 residues. Germline V gene data show CDR1 as SGHTA and CDR2 as FQGNSA. V trimming: 5 bases; J trimming: 8 bases; junction bases outside the gene matches: 7. The CDR3 loop reads CASSPQGAEGYTF. The CDR3 DNA reads TGTGCCAGCAGCCCGCAGGGGGCAGAAGGCTACACCTTC.

V and J are TRBV19 and TRBJ2-1; 10 bases are a match to TRBD2. Unmatched junction bases numbered 11, after V lost 4 bases and J lost 8 bases. This CDR3 is 16 amino acids long. The germline V gene has CDR1 LNHDA and CDR2 SQIVND (reference sequence). CDR3 amino acids: CASSSGASGGAYEQFF. The CDR3 DNA reads as TGTGCCAGTAGTAGTGGGGCGAGCGGGGGGGCCTATGAGCAGTTCTTC.

This chain joins TRBV2 and TRBJ1-4; 10 nucleotides agree with TRBD1. V lost 6 bases and J lost 7; bases outside the gene matches: 8. Germline V gene lookup returns CDR1 SNHLY and CDR2 FYNNEI. CDR3 length: 15 residues. In DNA form, the CDR3 reads TGTGCCAGCAGATTCGGACAGGGGGAGTCTGAAAAACTGTTTTTT. It is translated as CASRFGQGESEKLFF.

The chain links TRBV10-3 to TRBJ2-5; D may be TRBD1 (6 bases). The CDR3 contains 13 residues. In germline, CDR1 is ENHRY, CDR2 SYGVKD. V was trimmed by 7 bases and J by 2 bases, leaving 11 bases between them. As DNA, the CDR3 is TGTGCCATCACCGGACAGTTACAAGAGACCCAGTACTTC. It specifies CAITGQLQETQYF.

The chain recombines TRBV19 with TRBJ2-7; 7 bases line up with TRBD2. The CDR3 spans 15 residues. In germline, CDR1 is LNHDA, CDR2 SQIVND (reference sequence). V lost 7 bases, J lost 7 bases, and 16 bases stayed unmatched. CDR3 nucleotides: TGTGCCAGTAAAGCGAGCGGGACCCCCGCTGGAGAGCAGTACTTC. It yields the protein CASKASGTPAGEQYF.

The V and J genes are TRBV5-1 and TRBJ2-1; weak D call: TRBD2 (6 bases). The V end was cut by 0 bases, the J end by 4 bases, with 11 bases between. This CDR3 contains 15 residues. Germline assignment: CDR1 SGHRS and CDR2 YFSETQ. CDR3 sequence: CASSLVVAAYNEQFF. The CDR3 nucleotides read TGCGCCAGCAGCTTGGTGGTAGCGGCGTACAATGAGCAGTTCTTC.

The chain combines TRBV7-4 with TRBJ2-1; 8 nucleotides agree with TRBD2. Germline V gene sequence: CDR1 SGHVT, CDR2 SQSDAQ. CDR3 length: 15 amino acids. V lost 5 bases and J lost 5; bases outside the gene matches: 8. CDR3 nucleotides: TGTGCCAGCAGCCCGAGCGGGGGAGTAGACAATGAGCAGTTCTTC. This gives the protein CASSPSGGVDNEQFF.

As regards this clone: In the same sample, other DNA sequences code for this CDR3. The V and J genes are TRBV9 and TRBJ2-5; TRBD2 aligns across 11 bases. This CDR3 has 17 amino acids. With 3 bases clipped from V and 2 bases from J, the junction kept 9 bases outside the gene matches. The germline CDR1 and CDR2 sequences are SGDLS and YYNGEE. CDR3 sequence: CASSAGTSGGLQETQYF. The CDR3 region has the DNA TGTGCCAGCAGCGCTGGGACTAGCGGAGGACTACAAGAGACCCAGTACTTC.

This clone was observed a few times. The DNA for the CDR3 is TGTGCCAGCAGTGAAGAAGGGGGGGGGCCTTACGAGCAGTACTTC. This codes for CASSEEGGGPYEQYF. The chain uses TRBV6-1 and TRBJ2-7, with a weak D call TRBD2 (7 bases). CDR3 size: 15 residues. Germline assignment: CDR1 MNHNS and CDR2 SASEGT. Trimming stripped 1 base from V and 4 bases from J, with 14 bases between.